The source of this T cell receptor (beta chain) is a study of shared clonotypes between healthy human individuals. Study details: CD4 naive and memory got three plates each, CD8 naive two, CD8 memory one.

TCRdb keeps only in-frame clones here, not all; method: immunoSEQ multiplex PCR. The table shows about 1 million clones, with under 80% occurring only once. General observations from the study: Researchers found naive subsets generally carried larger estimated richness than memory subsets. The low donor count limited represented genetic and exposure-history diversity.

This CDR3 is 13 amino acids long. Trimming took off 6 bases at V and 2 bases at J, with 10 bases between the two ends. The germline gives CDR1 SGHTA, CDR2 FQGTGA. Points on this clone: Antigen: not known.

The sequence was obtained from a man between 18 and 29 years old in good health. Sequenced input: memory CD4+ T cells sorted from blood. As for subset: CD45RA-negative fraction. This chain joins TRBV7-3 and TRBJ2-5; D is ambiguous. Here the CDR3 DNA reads TGTGCCAGCAGTCTCCGGGTACAAGAGACCCAGTACTTC. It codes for CASSLRVQETQYF.